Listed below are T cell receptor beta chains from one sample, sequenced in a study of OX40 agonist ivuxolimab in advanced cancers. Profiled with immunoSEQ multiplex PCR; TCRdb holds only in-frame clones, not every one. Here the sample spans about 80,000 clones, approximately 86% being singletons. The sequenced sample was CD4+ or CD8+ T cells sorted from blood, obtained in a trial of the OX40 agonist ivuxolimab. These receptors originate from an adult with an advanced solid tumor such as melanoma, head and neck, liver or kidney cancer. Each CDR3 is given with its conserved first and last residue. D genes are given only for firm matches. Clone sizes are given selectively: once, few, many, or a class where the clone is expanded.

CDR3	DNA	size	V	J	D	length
CASRLQGRASTDTQYF	TGTGCCAGCAGGTTACAGGGGAGAGCTAGCACAGATACGCAGTATTTT	few	TRBV11-2	TRBJ2-3	TRBD1	16
CAWQDRTRGFHQPQHF	TGTGCCTGGCAAGACAGGACCCGGGGGTTTCATCAGCCCCAGCATTTT	once	TRBV30	TRBJ1-5	.	16
CASSFWNSREKLFF	TGTGCCAGCAGCTTCTGGAATAGTCGTGAAAAACTGTTTTTT	.	TRBV7-2	TRBJ1-4	.	14
CASSSPGGSYEQYF	TGTGCCAGCAGCTCCCCCGGGGGGTCTTACGAGCAGTACTTC	.	TRBV7-2	TRBJ2-7	TRBD2	14
CASSYSARKGDTQYF	TGTGCCAGCAGTTACTCGGCCCGGAAGGGAGATACGCAGTATTTT	.	TRBV6-6	TRBJ2-3	.	15
CASSKQGGGANVLTF	TGTGCCAGCAGTAAACAGGGCGGTGGGGCCAACGTCCTGACTTTC	.	TRBV13	TRBJ2-6	.	15
CASSLAGISNQPQHF	TGTGCCAGCAGCTTAGCCGGCATAAGCAATCAGCCCCAGCATTTT	.	TRBV7-8	TRBJ1-5	.	15
CASSRDRDRAQHF	TGTGCCAGTAGCCGGGACAGGGATCGGGCCCAGCATTTT	.	TRBV19	TRBJ1-5	TRBD1	13
CASSLGLGYGYTF	TGTGCCAGCAGCCTAGGCCTTGGCTATGGCTACACCTTC	.	TRBV11-1	TRBJ1-2	.	13
CASGPAWDEQYF	TGTGCCAGCGGGCCCGCCTGGGACGAGCAGTACTTC	.	TRBV2	TRBJ2-7	.	12
CASSPFSAHAGGNTDTQYF	TGTGCCAGCTCACCCTTTTCGGCTCATGCAGGGGGTAACACAGATACGCAGTATTTT	.	TRBV18	TRBJ2-3	TRBD1	19
CASSPGPGLAGTDTQYF	TGTGCCAGTAGTCCGGGGCCAGGACTAGCGGGCACAGATACGCAGTATTTT	.	TRBV19	TRBJ2-3	TRBD2	17
CASSFHEANQPQHF	TGTGCCAGCAGTTTTCATGAGGCTAATCAGCCCCAGCATTTT	.	TRBV28	TRBJ1-5	.	14
CAQFPESQNTIYF	TGTGCCCAATTTCCGGAGAGCCAAAACACCATATATTTT	.	TRBV21-1	TRBJ1-3	.	13
CASSIRGYNQPQHF	TGTGCCAGCAGTATCCGGGGTTACAATCAGCCCCAGCATTTT	once	TRBV28	TRBJ1-5	.	14
CASSIRGPDSGNTIYF	TGTGCCAGTTCAATTCGGGGCCCCGACTCTGGAAACACCATATATTTT	.	TRBV19	TRBJ1-3	.	16
CASSEAQGITEAFF	TGTGCCAGCAGTGAAGCGCAAGGTATCACTGAAGCTTTCTTT	.	TRBV2	TRBJ1-1	.	14
CASSPQTGDTETQYF	TGTGCCAGCTCACCCCAAACAGGGGATACGGAGACCCAGTACTTC	.	TRBV18	TRBJ2-5	TRBD1	15
CATTNMTEQYF	TGTGCCACGACAAACATGACCGAGCAGTACTTC	.	TRBV5-4	TRBJ2-7	.	11
CASSLTGGAGGNQPQHF	TGTGCCAGCTCTCTCACCGGAGGAGCAGGGGGCAATCAGCCCCAGCATTTT	.	TRBV18	TRBJ1-5	.	17
CASSQKVGGTGGDENGYTF	TGTGCCAGCAGCCAAAAAGTGGGCGGGACAGGGGGCGATGAGAATGGCTACACCTTC	.	TRBV4-2	TRBJ1-2	TRBD1	19
CASTLSQGVRYGYTF	TGTGCCAGCACTCTAAGCCAGGGGGTGAGATATGGCTACACCTTC	.	TRBV19	TRBJ1-2	TRBD1	15
CASSVAGGQETQYF	TGTGCCAGCAGTGTAGCGGGGGGGCAGGAGACCCAGTACTTC	.	TRBV2	TRBJ2-5	TRBD2	14
CASSLRQGGFREKLFF	TGTGCCAGCAGTTTAAGACAGGGGGGATTTCGAGAAAAACTGTTTTTT	.	TRBV28	TRBJ1-4	TRBD1	16
CASTGISNQPQHF	TGTGCCAGCACAGGTATTAGCAATCAGCCCCAGCATTTT	.	TRBV6-5	TRBJ1-5	.	13
CAGVGQGDSPLHF	TGTGCCGGGGTGGGACAGGGGGATTCACCCCTCCACTTT	few	TRBV2	TRBJ1-6	TRBD1	13
CASSYSGGGSYNEQFF	TGTGCCAGCAGTTACTCTGGAGGGGGCTCCTACAATGAGCAGTTCTTC	.	TRBV6-5	TRBJ2-1	.	16
CASSLATGGEKLFF	TGTGCCAGCAGCTTGGCTACGGGGGGTGAAAAACTGTTTTTT	.	TRBV5-5	TRBJ1-4	.	14
CASRQPGQGGRNQPQHF	TGTGCCAGCAGGCAACCGGGACAGGGTGGTCGCAATCAGCCCCAGCATTTT	.	TRBV28	TRBJ1-5	TRBD1	17
CASSFSGFGNQPQHF	TGTGCCAGCAGTTTTAGTGGCTTCGGGAATCAGCCCCAGCATTTT	.	TRBV27	TRBJ1-5	.	15
CASSLGTGAGNTIYF	TGCGCCAGCAGCCTCGGAACAGGGGCTGGAAACACCATATATTTT	.	TRBV4-3	TRBJ1-3	TRBD1	15
CAWSGDTGNTIYF	TGTGCCTGGAGTGGTGACACAGGAAACACCATATATTTT	.	TRBV30	TRBJ1-3	.	13
CASSARTGLYNEQFF	TGTGCCAGCTCGGCAAGGACAGGACTCTACAATGAGCAGTTCTTC	.	TRBV18	TRBJ2-1	TRBD1	15
CAWSATSGNTIYF	TGTGCCTGGTCGGCTACCTCTGGAAACACCATATATTTT	once	TRBV30	TRBJ1-3	.	13
CASSLGIPGTILYEQYF	TGTGCCAGCAGCTTAGGGATTCCCGGGACAATTCTCTACGAGCAGTACTTC	.	TRBV7-2	TRBJ2-7	.	17
CASSGKGTGELFF	TGTGCCAGCAGCGGCAAGGGTACCGGGGAGCTGTTTTTT	.	TRBV7-3	TRBJ2-2	.	13
CASIPEVTNSPLHF	TGTGCCAGCATCCCTGAGGTTACTAATTCACCCCTCCACTTT	once	TRBV28	TRBJ1-6	.	14
CASSAGLSGANVLTF	TGTGCCAGCAGCGCTGGTCTATCTGGGGCCAACGTCCTGACTTTC	.	TRBV6-4	TRBJ2-6	.	15
CATSRDSGRLTPYGYTF	TGTGCCACCAGCAGAGATTCAGGGCGCCTCACGCCCTATGGCTACACCTTC	.	TRBV15	TRBJ1-2	.	17
CASSRTGGGYNEQFF	TGCGCCAGCAGCCGCACCGGGGGGGGGTACAATGAGCAGTTCTTC	.	TRBV4-1	TRBJ2-1	TRBD2	15
CASSLTDTQYF	TGTGCCAGCAGTCTAACAGATACGCAGTATTTT	.	TRBV2	TRBJ2-3	.	11
CASSHSGGLYNEQFF	TGTGCCAGCAGCCATAGCGGGGGCCTATACAATGAGCAGTTCTTC	.	TRBV14	TRBJ2-1	TRBD2	15
CAISRSQGDSGPQHF	TGTGCCATCAGTAGATCACAGGGGGACTCGGGGCCCCAGCATTTT	.	TRBV10-3	TRBJ1-5	TRBD1	15
CASRRTGGTEAFF	TGCGCCAGCAGGCGTACAGGGGGCACTGAAGCTTTCTTT	.	TRBV4-3	TRBJ1-1	TRBD1	13
CASTWGQMNTEAFF	TGTGCCAGCACCTGGGGACAGATGAACACTGAAGCTTTCTTT	.	TRBV6-1	TRBJ1-1	TRBD1	14